This T cell receptor beta chain appears in the sequencing data of a study of post-analysis software for immune sequencing data. V was cut by 6 bases and J by 3 bases, with 12 bases left in between. The CDR3 consists of 13 residues. Carried by the TCR beta cDNA libraries were unique molecular identifiers. From the PCR reads, TCRdb called clonotypes with MiXCR, one entry per CDR3 protein. The profile shows over 150,000 distinct CDR3 sequences, under 40% of them singletons. The receptor was derived from a girl between 10 and 17 years old with multiple sclerosis. Sample: blood, taken after autologous hematopoietic stem cell transplantation. The rearrangement links TRBV12-3 or TRBV12-4 to TRBJ2-7, with TRBD1 as a possible D gene (6 bases). The CDR3 spells CASSRQANYEQYF. DNA for the CDR3: TGTGCCAGCAGCCGACAGGCGAACTACGAGCAGTACTTC.